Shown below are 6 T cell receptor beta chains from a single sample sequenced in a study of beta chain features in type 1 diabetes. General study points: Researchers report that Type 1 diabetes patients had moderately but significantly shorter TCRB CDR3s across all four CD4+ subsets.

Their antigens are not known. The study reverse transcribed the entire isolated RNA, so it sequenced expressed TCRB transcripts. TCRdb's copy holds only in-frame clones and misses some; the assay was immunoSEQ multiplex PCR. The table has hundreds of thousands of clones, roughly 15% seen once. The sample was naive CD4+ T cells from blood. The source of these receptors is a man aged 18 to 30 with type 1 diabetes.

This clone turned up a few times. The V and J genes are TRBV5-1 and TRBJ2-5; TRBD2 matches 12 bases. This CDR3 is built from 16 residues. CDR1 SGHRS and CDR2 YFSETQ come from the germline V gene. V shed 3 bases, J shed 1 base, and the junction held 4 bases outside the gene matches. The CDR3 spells CASSYGTSGSQETQYF. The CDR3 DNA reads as TGCGCCAGCAGCTATGGGACTAGCGGGTCCCAAGAGACCCAGTACTTC.

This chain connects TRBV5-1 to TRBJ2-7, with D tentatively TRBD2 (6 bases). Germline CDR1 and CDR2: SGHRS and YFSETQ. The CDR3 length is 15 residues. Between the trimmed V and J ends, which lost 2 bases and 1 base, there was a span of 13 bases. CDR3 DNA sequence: TGCGCCAGCAGCTTCGTCGGTGGGACTTCCTACGAGCAGTACTTC. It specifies CASSFVGGTSYEQYF.

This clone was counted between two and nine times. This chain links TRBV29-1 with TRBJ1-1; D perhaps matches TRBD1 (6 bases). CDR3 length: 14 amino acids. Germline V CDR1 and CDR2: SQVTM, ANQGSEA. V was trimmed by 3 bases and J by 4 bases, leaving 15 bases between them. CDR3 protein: CSVEPRQAGTEAFF. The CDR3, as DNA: TGCAGCGTTGAGCCCCGACAGGCCGGCACTGAAGCTTTCTTT.

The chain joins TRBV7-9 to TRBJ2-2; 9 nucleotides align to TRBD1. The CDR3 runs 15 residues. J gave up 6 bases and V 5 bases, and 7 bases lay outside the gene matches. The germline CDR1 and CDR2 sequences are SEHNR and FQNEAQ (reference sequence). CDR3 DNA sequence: TGTGCCAGCAGCCGGGACAGGGTAGGATCCGGGGAGCTGTTTTTT. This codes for CASSRDRVGSGELFF. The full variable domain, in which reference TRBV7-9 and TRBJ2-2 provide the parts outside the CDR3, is DTGVSQNPRHKITKRGQNVTFRCDPISEHNRLYWYRQTLGQGPEFLTYFQNEAQLEKSRLLSDRFSAERPKGSFSTLEIQRTEQGDSAMYLCASSRDRVGSGELFFGEGSRLTVL.

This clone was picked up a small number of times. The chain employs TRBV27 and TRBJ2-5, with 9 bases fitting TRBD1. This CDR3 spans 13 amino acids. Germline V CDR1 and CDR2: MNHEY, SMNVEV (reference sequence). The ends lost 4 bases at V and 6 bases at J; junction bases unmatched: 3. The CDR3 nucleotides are TGTGCCAGCAGTTACAGGGGGCGGAAGACCCAGTACTTC. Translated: CASSYRGRKTQYF.

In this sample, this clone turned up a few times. Here the CDR3 reads CASSFGLAGVYNEQFF. DNA of the CDR3: TGCGCCAGCAGCTTCGGACTAGCGGGGGTCTACAATGAGCAGTTCTTC. J is TRBJ2-1 and V is TRBV5-1; TRBD2 matches at 13 bases. Trimming cost V 2 bases and J 3 bases; bases outside gene matches: 2. CDR3 length: 16 residues. Germline CDR1 SGHRS, CDR2 YFSETQ.